There are a few counts of the clone carrying this T cell receptor (beta chain). Its cognate antigen is unknown. This sample was included in a study of T and B cells in COVID-19 patients. On the study more broadly: Of 20 to 25 active-infection patients, roughly eleven were critically ill with mechanical ventilation or extracorporeal membrane oxygenation. Findings and limits, study-wide: Early severe-case samples and blood from mildly ill patients during symptoms were in short supply. Sorted SARS-CoV-2-responsive or tetramer+ T cells and CD4+, regulatory and CD8+ subsets were not yet sequenced.

BIOMED2 TRB-A/B primer pools were used in multiplex TRB PCR. MiXCR, applied by TCRdb to the multiplex PCR reads, yields one record per CDR3 protein. The sample includes 4,500 or so distinct CDR3 sequences, about 26% of them seen just once. TRB was amplified from about 250-500 ng of blood genomic DNA. V lost 2 bases to trimming and J lost 7 bases, with 9 bases between them. CDR3 length: 13 amino acids. Germline V lookup: CDR1 KGHSH, CDR2 LQKENI. Sequences were obtained from blood. The source is a human donor with active COVID-19. The chain links TRBV18 to TRBJ2-1; D call uncertain. The CDR3 loop is CASSPIRENEQFF. CDR3 DNA sequence: TGTGCCAGCTCACCAATCAGAGAAAATGAGCAGTTCTTC. Supplemented by reference TRBV18 and TRBJ2-1, the full variable domain reads NAGVMQNPRHLVRRRGQEARLRCSPMKGHSHVYWYRQLPEEGLKFMVYLQKENIIDESGMPKERFSAEFPKEGPSILRIQQVVRGDSAAYFCASSPIRENEQFFGPGTRLTVL.